This T cell receptor beta chain was captured in a study of blood T cell repertoires in COVID-19. About the research overall: Sites in the United States, Italy and Spain provided acute and convalescent COVID-19 samples.

In the study's own analysis: Amplification of reference gene primers was used by the study to estimate nucleated cell counts. The method was immunoSEQ multiplex PCR; TCRdb's version includes in-frame clones alone and lacks a portion of them. V and J calls and clone size are as listed in that table; D and trimming were resolved from the DNA. The table lists 150,000 to 200,000 clones, about 85% of them singletons, with 15% to 20% in the top ten. The CDR3 is 17 residues long. Germline CDR1 and CDR2: SGHNT and YYREEE (reference sequence). The trim removed 4 bases at V and 6 bases at J, leaving 15 bases unmatched.

Sequenced material: peripheral blood. This chain uses TRBV5-4 with TRBJ2-1; 8 bases line up with TRBD1. This receptor was taken from a person between 70 and 80 years old with COVID-19, enrolled during active disease. The CDR3 bases are TGTGCCAGCAGCCCTCGTCAGGGGGCCCTCAGCCCCAATGAGCAGTTCTTC. Amino acid sequence: CASSPRQGALSPNEQFF.